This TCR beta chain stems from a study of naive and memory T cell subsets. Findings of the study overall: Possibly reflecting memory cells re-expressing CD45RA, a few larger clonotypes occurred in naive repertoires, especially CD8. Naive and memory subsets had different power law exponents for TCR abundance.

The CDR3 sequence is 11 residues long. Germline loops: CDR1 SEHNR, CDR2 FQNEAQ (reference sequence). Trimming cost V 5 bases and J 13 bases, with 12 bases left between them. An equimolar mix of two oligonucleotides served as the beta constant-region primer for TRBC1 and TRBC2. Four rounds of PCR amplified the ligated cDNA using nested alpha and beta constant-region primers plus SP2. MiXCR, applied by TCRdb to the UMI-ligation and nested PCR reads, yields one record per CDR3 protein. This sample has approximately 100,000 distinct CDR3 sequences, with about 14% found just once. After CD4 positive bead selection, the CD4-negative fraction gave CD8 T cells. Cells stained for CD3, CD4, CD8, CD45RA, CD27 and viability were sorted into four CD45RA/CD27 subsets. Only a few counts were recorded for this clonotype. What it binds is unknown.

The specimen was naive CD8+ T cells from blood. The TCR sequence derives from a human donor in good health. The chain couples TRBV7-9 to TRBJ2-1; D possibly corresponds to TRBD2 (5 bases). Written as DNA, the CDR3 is TGTGCCAGCAGCCCAGACGGGGTACAGTTCTTC. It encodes CASSPDGVQFF.